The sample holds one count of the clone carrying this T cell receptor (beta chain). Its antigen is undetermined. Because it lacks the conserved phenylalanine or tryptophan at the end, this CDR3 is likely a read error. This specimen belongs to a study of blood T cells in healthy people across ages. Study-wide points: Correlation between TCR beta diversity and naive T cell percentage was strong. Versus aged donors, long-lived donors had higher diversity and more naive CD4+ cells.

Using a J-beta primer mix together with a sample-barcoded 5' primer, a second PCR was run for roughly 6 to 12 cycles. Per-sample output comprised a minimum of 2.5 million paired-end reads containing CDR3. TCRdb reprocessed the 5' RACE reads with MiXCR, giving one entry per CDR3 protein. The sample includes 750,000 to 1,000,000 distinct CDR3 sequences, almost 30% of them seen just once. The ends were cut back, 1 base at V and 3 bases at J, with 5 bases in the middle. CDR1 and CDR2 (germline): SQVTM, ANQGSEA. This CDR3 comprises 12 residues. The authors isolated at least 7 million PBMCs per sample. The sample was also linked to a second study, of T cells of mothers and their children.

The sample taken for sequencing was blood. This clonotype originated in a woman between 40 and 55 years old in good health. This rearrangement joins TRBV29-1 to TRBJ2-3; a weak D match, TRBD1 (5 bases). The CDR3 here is CSVEGQTDTQYV. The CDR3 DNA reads TGCAGCGTTGAAGGACAGACAGATACGCAGTATGTT.